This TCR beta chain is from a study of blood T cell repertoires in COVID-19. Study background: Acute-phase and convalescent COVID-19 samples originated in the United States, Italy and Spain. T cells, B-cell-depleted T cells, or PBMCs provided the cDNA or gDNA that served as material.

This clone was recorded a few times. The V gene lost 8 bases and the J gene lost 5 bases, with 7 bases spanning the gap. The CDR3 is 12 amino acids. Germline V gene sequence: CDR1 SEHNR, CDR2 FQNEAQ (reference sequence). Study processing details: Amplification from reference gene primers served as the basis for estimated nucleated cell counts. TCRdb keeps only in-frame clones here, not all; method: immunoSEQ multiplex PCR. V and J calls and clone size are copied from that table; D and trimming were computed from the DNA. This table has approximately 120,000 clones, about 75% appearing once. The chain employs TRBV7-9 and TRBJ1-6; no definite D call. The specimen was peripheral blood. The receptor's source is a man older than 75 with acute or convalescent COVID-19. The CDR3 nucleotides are TGTGCCAGCCAGCGTGATAATTCACCCCTCCACTTT. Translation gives CASQRDNSPLHF.